Reported below is one T cell receptor beta chain. Trimming shortened V by 3 bases and J by 0 bases, and 6 bases separated the two germline ends. The CDR3 is 14 residues long. Germline-derived CDR1 and CDR2 are ENHRY and SYGVKD. The record originates from a study of OX40 agonist ivuxolimab in advanced cancers. Across the study: Two cutaneous melanoma patients and one hepatocellular carcinoma patient, three in all, had partial responses.

Repertoires were generated with immunoSEQ multiplex PCR, while TCRdb's copy carries only in-frame clones and drops some. The sample carries 20,000 to 30,000 clones, approximately 90% recorded once. The sequence was obtained from an adult with an advanced solid tumor such as melanoma, head and neck, liver or kidney cancer. The material was CD4+ or CD8+ T cells sorted from blood, obtained in a trial of the OX40 agonist ivuxolimab. The rearrangement uses TRBV10-3 and TRBJ1-5; D not certain. The CDR3 DNA follows: TGTGCCATCAGTGACAGGTATAGCAATCAGCCCCAGCATTTT. As protein: CAISDRYSNQPQHF.